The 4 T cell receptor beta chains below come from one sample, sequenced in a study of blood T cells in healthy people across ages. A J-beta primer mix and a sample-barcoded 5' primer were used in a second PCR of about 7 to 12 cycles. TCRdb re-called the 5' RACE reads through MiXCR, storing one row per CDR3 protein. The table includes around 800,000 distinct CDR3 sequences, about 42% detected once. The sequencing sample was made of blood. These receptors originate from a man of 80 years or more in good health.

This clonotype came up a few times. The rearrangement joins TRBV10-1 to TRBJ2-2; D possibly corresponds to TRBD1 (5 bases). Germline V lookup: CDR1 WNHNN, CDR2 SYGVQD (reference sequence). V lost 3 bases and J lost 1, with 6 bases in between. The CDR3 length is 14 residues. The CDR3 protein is CASSDRENTGELFF. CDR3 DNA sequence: TGCGCCAGCAGTGACAGGGAGAACACCGGGGAGCTGTTTTTT.

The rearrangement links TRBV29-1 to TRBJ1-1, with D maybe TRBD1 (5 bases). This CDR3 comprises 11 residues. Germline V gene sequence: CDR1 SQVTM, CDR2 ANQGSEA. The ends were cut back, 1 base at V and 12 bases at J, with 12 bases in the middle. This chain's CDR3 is CSVEVGHSTFF. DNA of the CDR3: TGCAGCGTTGAAGTGGGGCACAGCACTTTCTTT.

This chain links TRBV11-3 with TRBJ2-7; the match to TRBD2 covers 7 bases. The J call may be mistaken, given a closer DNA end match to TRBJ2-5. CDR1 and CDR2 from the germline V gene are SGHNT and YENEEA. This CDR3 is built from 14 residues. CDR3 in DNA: TGTGCCAGCAGCTTAGGCGGGAGTGATAAGACCCAGTACTTC. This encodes CASSLGGSDKTQYF.

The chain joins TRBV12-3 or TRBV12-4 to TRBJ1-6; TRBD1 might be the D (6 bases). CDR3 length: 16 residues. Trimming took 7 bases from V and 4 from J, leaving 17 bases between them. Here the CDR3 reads CASNVGGARYNSPLHF. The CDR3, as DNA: TGTGCCAGCAACGTGGGGGGGGCGCGGTATAATTCACCCCTCCACTTT.